This T cell receptor beta chain is from a study of PD-1 blockade in classical Hodgkin lymphoma (dated by TCRdb to 2020 to 2022). In terms of the full investigation: Nivolumab dosing was 3 mg/kg intravenously every 2 weeks, continuing until either disease progression or unacceptable toxicity. The study used CyTOF and TCR beta sequencing to define a peripheral blood immune signature of response to PD-1 blockade in classical Hodgkin lymphoma.

Including cysteine and phenylalanine, the CDR3 has 13 amino acids. Kept here is only the CDR3 DNA, which spans 39 bases and is read in frame from base 1. CDR1 and CDR2, looked up from the germline V gene, are MGHRA and YSYEKL. V is cut by 4 bases and J by 1 base, and the space between the germline ends is 5 bases. What the authors observed across the whole study: The study was restricted to a single clinical trial cohort, and the causes of repertoire differences, possibly disease activity or prior therapy, were left undefined. Among trial patients, those achieving complete response had baseline diversity similar to that of newly diagnosed patients, while diversity was significantly lower in partial responders and progressors. Baseline TCR diversity was reported as lower in newly diagnosed patients than in healthy donors, and lower still in relapsed/refractory patients. Patients starting nivolumab less than 1 year after ASCT had lower diversity and were excluded from later analyses to avoid confounding by immune reconstitution. CD4+ but not CD8+ TCR diversity rose significantly by C4D1 (p=0.0027 vs p=0.16), most apparent in complete responders (p=0.02).

Taken with the paper, the label for time point translates to: cycle 1 day 1 (C1D1), immediately before nivolumab initiation. Relapse after autologous stem cell transplantation had occurred in all trial patients, and cohorts A, B and C were distinguished by prior brentuximab vedotin exposure. The trial cohort included fewer than 65 patients with relapsed/refractory classical Hodgkin lymphoma, and each patient had a best overall response of complete response, partial response or progressive disease. In the multi-cohort phase II CheckMate 205 trial, trial patients received single-agent nivolumab. Best overall response was determined by an independent review committee according to the 2007 International Working Group response criteria. Trial PBMCs were collected immediately before nivolumab initiation (C1D1) and during therapy at cycle 2 day 1 and cycle 4 day 1. Peripheral blood was collected in 8 mL Vacutainer Cell Preparation Tubes, from which PBMCs were isolated by centrifugation and then cryopreserved.

Genomic DNA was extracted with the Qiagen DNeasy kit from unsorted PBMCs and from negatively selected CD4+ and CD8+ fractions. TCR beta CDR3 regions were amplified by immunoSEQ multiplex PCR using primers annealing to V and J segments. A synthetic immune receptor repertoire was used to minimize amplification bias, and any remaining bias was removed computationally after sequencing. The study's processing was this. Repertoire diversity was quantified as the Shannon entropy index using custom Python scripts. Unsorted, CD4+ and CD8+ repertoires were examined separately, except in combined analyses, for which CD4+ and CD8+ sequences were merged in silico. A clone was considered expanded if an increase in frequency of at least 2-fold after treatment relative to C1D1 was found, and a pseudocount of 0.5 was applied to clones undetected at baseline. Singleton clones were defined as clones with 0 or 1 copy at C1D1, and non-singleton clones were defined as clones with 2 or more copies. By matching protein sequences in sorted samples from the same patient, clones expanded in unsorted samples were annotated as CD4+, CD8+ or unknown. Wilcoxon tests on paired samples were used to test changes in diversity from C1D1 to C4D1. TCRdb carries this immuneACCESS record with in-frame sequences only. Its versions omit some clonotypes, under half of them owing to an unresolved V gene in the studies checked, with the rest unexplained. D and trimming come from the DNA, and the V and J calls and clone size come from that table. The table for this sample lists more than 45,000 clones; approximately 70% of them were counted only once. The leading ten clones occupy 9.5% to 12% of the sample.

In this sample, this clone turned up a few times. Its antigen specificity is not known. Base qualities are not provided; no much larger clone lies one nucleotide away. This sample comprised peripheral blood mononuclear cells (PBMCs), obtained at baseline. The rearranged chain carries TRBV4-1 and TRBJ1-5; TRBD1 is a weak D gene call, 5 bases matching. The receptor was derived from a human donor with classical Hodgkin lymphoma. The nucleotide sequence is given as TGCGCCAGCAGCCGGGGCAGCAATCAGCCCCAGCATTTT. It is translated as CASSRGSNQPQHF.